This TCR beta chain appears in the sequencing data of a study of CD8+CD57+ T cells in acquired aplastic anemia. Study observations and caveats: Levels of CD8+ Simpson's diversity were not significantly distinct in patients versus controls.

The V end lost 5 bases, the J end lost 0 bases, and 8 bases lay between the germline ends. The CDR3 is made up of 14 amino acids. The germline gives CDR1 SGHVS, CDR2 FNYEAQ. This clonotype turned up a few times. Its antigen is still unknown. Only patients with CD8+CD57+ cell expansion on flow cytometry were chosen for sequencing. With no exception, the patients had severe acquired aplastic anemia. The template for TCR beta VDJ and CDR3 sequence profiling was genomic DNA. TCRdb re-called the reads through MiXCR, storing one row per CDR3 protein. The table includes around 430,000 distinct CDR3 sequences, roughly 34% detected once.

The TCR sequence derives from a human donor with aplastic anemia. The V gene is TRBV7-6, the J gene TRBJ2-1; TRBD2 might be the D (5 bases). Material for sequencing was sorted CD4+, CD8+, or CD8+CD57+ T cells (not recorded which) from PBMCs. CDR3 in DNA: TGTGCCAGCAGCCAGACTACCTCCTACAATGAGCAGTTCTTC. Its protein is CASSQTTSYNEQFF. Using reference TRBV7-6 and TRBJ2-1 for the parts outside the CDR3, the full variable domain is GAGVSQSPRYKVTKRGQDVALRCDPISGHVSLYWYRQALGQGPEFLTYFNYEAQQDKSGLPNDRFSAERPEGSISTLTIQRTEQRDSAMYRCASSQTTSYNEQFFGPGTRLTVL.